This T cell receptor (beta chain) is drawn from a study of CD4+ T cells in melanoma. The study's findings and limits: In melanoma, neoantigen-specific CD4+ T cells reportedly differed in differentiation state. CD8+ T cell, macrophage and B cell function reportedly correlated with neoantigen-specific CD4+ T cells.

Assay: immunoSEQ multiplex PCR; the TCRdb copy retains only in-frame clones and omits some. The sample has 3,500 to 4,500 clones; 50% to 75% are singletons. The CDR3 has 15 amino acids. Trimming pared 1 base from V and 2 bases from J, leaving 11 bases between. Germline lookup yields CDR1 MGHRA and CDR2 YSYEKL. In the case of this clone: Its antigen is not known.

The sequenced sample consisted of cells from a culture (not recorded whether cultured in vitro). The TCR was taken from a human donor with melanoma. V and J are TRBV4-1 and TRBJ2-5; D remains ambiguous. The CDR3 DNA is TGCGCCAGCAGCCAAGGTAGACTTGCGCAAGAGACCCAGTACTTC. Its protein is CASSQGRLAQETQYF.